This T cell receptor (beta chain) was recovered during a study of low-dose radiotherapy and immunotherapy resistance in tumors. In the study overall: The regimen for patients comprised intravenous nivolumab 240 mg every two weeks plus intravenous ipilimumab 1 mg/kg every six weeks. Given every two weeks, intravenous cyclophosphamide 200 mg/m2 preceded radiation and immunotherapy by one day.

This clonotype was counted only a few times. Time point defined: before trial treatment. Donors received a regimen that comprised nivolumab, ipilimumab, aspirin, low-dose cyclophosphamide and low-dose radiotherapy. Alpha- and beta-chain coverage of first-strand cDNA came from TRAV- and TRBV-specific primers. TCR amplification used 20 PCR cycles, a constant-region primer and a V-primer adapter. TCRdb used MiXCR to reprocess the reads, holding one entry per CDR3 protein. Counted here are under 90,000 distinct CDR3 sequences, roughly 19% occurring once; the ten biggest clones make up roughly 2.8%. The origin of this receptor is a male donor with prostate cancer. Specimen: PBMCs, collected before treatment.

The CDR3 bases are TGTGCCAGCACGTACGGGGTGCAAGAGACCCAGTACTTC. Protein: CASTYGVQETQYF. V usage is TRBV25-1 and J usage is TRBJ2-5, with D maybe TRBD2 (5 bases). The V and J ends lost 7 bases and 2 bases respectively, with 11 bases between them. This CDR3 spans 13 amino acids. Germline V gene sequence: CDR1 MGHDK, CDR2 SYGVNS.